The source of this TCR beta chain is a study of CD8 T cells in Susac syndrome. Overall study results and limits: The Susac syndrome CD4+ T cell repertoires displayed no clonal expansion.

Notes on this clonotype: Its antigen is not identified.

Trimming removed 3 bases at V and 5 bases at J, with 16 bases between. The CDR3 contains 15 residues. CDR1 is MDHEN, CDR2 SYDVKM, per germline. The RNA, about 0.45 to 1 ug, was put through reverse transcription using random hexamers. Via MiXCR, TCRdb re-called the immunoSEQ multiplex PCR reads, giving one row per CDR3 protein. In the table there are over 150,000 distinct CDR3 sequences, roughly 95% of which are singletons. Sequencing input: CD4+ T cells from PBMCs. This receptor was identified in a human donor with Susac syndrome. The chain recombines TRBV28 with TRBJ2-5, with a weak D call TRBD1 (5 bases). The CDR3 protein is CASSLPTGRAETQYF. The CDR3 DNA follows: TGTGCCAGCAGTTTGCCCACGGGCAGGGCGGAGACCCAGTACTTC.